This is a list of T cell receptor beta chains from one sample in a study of blood T cell repertoires in COVID-19. Some clones are missing from TCRdb's copy, which holds only in-frame ones; the method was immunoSEQ multiplex PCR. The sample lists about 220,000 clones; approximately 80% were seen once. Sequencing was carried out using PBMCs or T cells enriched from blood (not recorded which). These receptors all stem from a woman in her sixties who had recovered from COVID-19. Both conserved end residues are part of each CDR3. A D gene is named only where the DNA matches it firmly. Some rows mark clone size as missing; the rest say once, few, many or name a class of expanded clone.

j_call d_call v_call clone_size cdr3_aa cdr3_nt
TRBJ1-1 . TRBV5-1 . CASSLGGEHLPTEAFF TGCGCCAGCAGCTTGGGAGGTGAGCACCTCCCCACTGAAGCTTTCTTT
TRBJ1-1 . TRBV2 once CASSPDTEAFF TGTGCCAGCAGTCCGGACACTGAAGCTTTCTTT
TRBJ1-6 TRBD1 TRBV5-1 few CASSVTGNPYNSPLHF TGCGCCAGCAGCGTGACAGGGAACCCCTATAATTCACCCCTCCACTTT
TRBJ1-1 . TRBV19 . CASRTDKNTEAFF TGTGCCAGTAGGACGGACAAGAACACTGAAGCTTTCTTT
TRBJ1-1 TRBD1 TRBV7-2 . CASSSRTGTGGKAFF TGTGCCAGCAGCTCCAGGACCGGGACAGGGGGCAAGGCTTTCTTT
TRBJ2-3 . TRBV6-5 . CASRFGVGDTQYF TGTGCCAGCAGGTTCGGGGTCGGGGATACGCAGTATTTT
TRBJ2-7 . TRBV28 . CACGTRYEQYF TGTGCTTGCGGTACTCGGTACGAGCAGTACTTC
TRBJ1-4 TRBD1 TRBV18 few CASSLGTGSAEKLFF TGTGCCAGCTCACTAGGGACAGGGAGTGCGGAAAAACTGTTTTTT
TRBJ2-2 . TRBV6-4 . CASSDSGLKGGTGELFF TGTGCCAGCAGTGACTCGGGGCTCAAAGGGGGCACCGGGGAGCTGTTTTTT
TRBJ1-5 TRBD1 TRBV9 few CASSANRGNQPQHF TGTGCCAGCAGCGCAAACAGGGGGAATCAGCCCCAGCATTTT
TRBJ2-3 TRBD1 TRBV10-3 few CAISEQPGGTGWTDTQYF TGTGCCATCAGTGAGCAGCCCGGCGGGACAGGGTGGACAGATACGCAGTATTTT
TRBJ2-7 . TRBV6-5 once CASSYRGSYEQYF TGTGCCAGCAGTTACAGGGGAAGCTACGAGCAGTACTTC
TRBJ1-1 . TRBV11-2 . CASSQDLQGTEAFF TGTGCCAGCAGCCAAGACCTGCAGGGGACTGAAGCTTTCTTT
TRBJ2-7 TRBD2 TRBV19 . CASSIYGGRGYEQYF TGTGCCAGTAGTATTTATGGCGGGAGAGGCTACGAGCAGTACTTC
TRBJ2-3 TRBD2 TRBV2 . CASSKIAGGDTQYF TGTGCCAGCAGCAAGATAGCGGGGGGGGATACGCAGTATTTT
TRBJ2-5 . TRBV4-2 . CASSHRRAQTQYF TGTGCCAGCAGCCATCGCAGGGCGCAGACCCAGTACTTC
TRBJ2-7 . TRBV27 . CASTAQDPRYEQYF TGTGCCAGCACCGCTCAGGATCCACGCTACGAGCAGTACTTC
TRBJ2-4 . TRBV5-1 once CASSLSRAGNKNIQYF TGCGCCAGCAGCTTAAGTCGGGCGGGCAACAAAAACATTCAGTACTTC
TRBJ1-5 TRBD1 TRBV7-9 . CASSRTGGNQPQHF TGTGCCAGCAGCCGGACAGGGGGAAATCAGCCCCAGCATTTT
TRBJ1-1 . TRBV12-3/TRBV12-4 . CASSFQNTEAFF TGTGCCAGCAGTTTCCAGAACACTGAAGCTTTCTTT
TRBJ1-2 . TRBV10-3 . CAISEGKGMSGYTF TGTGCCATCAGTGAAGGGAAGGGGATGAGTGGCTACACCTTC
TRBJ1-2 TRBD1 TRBV10-3 few CAIRKEQGAFGYTF TGTGCCATCAGAAAGGAACAGGGGGCGTTCGGCTACACCTTC
TRBJ2-3 . TRBV5-1 . CASSGGLRTDTQYF TGCGCCAGCTCCGGGGGACTGAGGACAGATACGCAGTATTTT
TRBJ2-5 . TRBV7-8 . CASSQGGYDLETQYF TGTGCCAGCAGCCAGGGGGGGTATGACTTGGAGACCCAGTACTTC
TRBJ2-5 TRBD2 TRBV18 . CASSPWAAGEETQYF TGTGCCAGCTCACCATGGGCAGCGGGGGAAGAGACCCAGTACTTC
TRBJ1-3 . TRBV3-1/TRBV3-2 . CASSQVFGGTGNTIYF TGTGCCAGCAGCCAAGTATTTGGGGGGACTGGAAACACCATATATTTT
TRBJ2-7 . TRBV27 once CASSSWRVSYEQYF TGTGCCAGCAGTTCCTGGCGGGTCAGCTACGAGCAGTACTTC
TRBJ2-5 TRBD2 TRBV3-1/TRBV3-2 . CASSQSLAEQETQYF TGTGCCAGCAGCCAATCACTAGCGGAACAAGAGACCCAGTACTTC
TRBJ2-3 . TRBV7-2 few CASTLGGASTDTQYF TGTGCCAGCACCTTGGGGGGGGCGAGCACAGATACGCAGTATTTT
TRBJ1-5 . TRBV27 . CAKRVDFYSNQPQHF TGTGCCAAAAGGGTGGACTTCTATAGCAATCAGCCCCAGCATTTT
TRBJ2-1 TRBD2 TRBV5-1 . CASSPRTSGGANNEQFF TGCGCCAGCAGCCCTCGGACTAGCGGGGGGGCTAACAATGAGCAGTTCTTC
TRBJ1-1 . TRBV30 . CAWRQQGLAEAFF TGTGCCTGGAGACAGCAGGGGTTGGCTGAAGCTTTCTTT
TRBJ2-1 . TRBV6-5 few CASRFRTLNEQFF TGTGCCAGCAGGTTTAGAACCCTTAATGAGCAGTTCTTC